These T cell receptor beta chains were read from a single sample in a study of T cells in Graves' hyperthyroidism and ophthalmopathy. One entry per CDR3 protein results from TCRdb running MiXCR on the multiplex PCR reads. The sample includes 500,000 to 600,000 distinct CDR3 sequences, 15% to 20% of them seen just once. Sequencing used blood. Every receptor here comes from a man aged 40-50 years with Graves' ophthalmopathy. Both conserved end residues are part of each CDR3. D genes are given only for firm matches. Where a row states a size, it is once, few, many or the class of an expanded clone; other rows omit it.

v_call	j_call	clone_size	d_call	cdr3_aa	cdr3_nt
TRBV28	TRBJ2-5	NA	TRBD1	CASSFTPGQGQETQYF	TGTGCCAGCAGTTTTACTCCGGGACAGGGGCAAGAGACCCAGTACTTC
TRBV11-2	TRBJ2-6	many	NA	CASTEGANVLTF	TGTGCCAGCACCGAGGGGGCCAACGTCCTGACTTTC
TRBV7-9	TRBJ1-5	NA	NA	CASTSTRGNQPQHF	TGTGCCAGCACCTCTACTAGGGGAAATCAGCCCCAGCATTTT
TRBV7-3	TRBJ1-2	NA	NA	CASSRGRNYGYTF	TGTGCCAGCAGTAGGGGTCGTAACTATGGCTACACCTTC
TRBV6-1	TRBJ2-3	NA	TRBD2	CASSAAGGAARRTDTQYF	TGTGCCAGCAGTGCGGCGGGGGGGGCGGCCCGCCGCACAGATACGCAGTATTTT
TRBV20-1	TRBJ2-1	once	TRBD2	CSASRGGARNEQFF	TGCAGTGCCTCCCGGGGGGGCGCCCGCAATGAGCAGTTCTTC
TRBV20-1	TRBJ2-7	NA	NA	CSARETEGYEQYF	TGCAGTGCTAGAGAGACCGAGGGGTACGAGCAGTACTTC
TRBV5-8	TRBJ1-1	many	NA	CASSLGQQMSEAFF	TGTGCCAGCAGCTTGGGACAGCAAATGTCTGAAGCTTTCTTT
TRBV5-6	TRBJ2-3	NA	NA	CASSNLHTDTQYF	TGTGCCAGCAGCAACCTTCACACAGATACGCAGTATTTT
TRBV12-3/TRBV12-4	TRBJ2-3	many	NA	CASSFLISTDTQYF	TGTGCCAGCAGTTTTCTCATAAGCACAGATACGCAGTATTTT
TRBV10-1	TRBJ2-3	NA	NA	CASSGGAPNTQYF	TGCGCCAGCAGTGGAGGGGCACCTAATACGCAGTATTTT
TRBV12-3/TRBV12-4	TRBJ1-4	NA	NA	CASSFGGQDEKLFF	TGTGCCAGCAGTTTCGGGGGGCAGGACGAAAAACTGTTTTTT
TRBV20-1	TRBJ1-6	NA	NA	CSARDRGQPNSPLHF	TGCAGTGCTAGAGATCGAGGACAGCCAAATTCACCCCTCCACTTT
TRBV6-2/TRBV6-3	TRBJ2-2	few	TRBD2	CASSYSGVLAGGPDGELFF	TGTGCCAGCAGTTACTCGGGGGTTTTAGCGGGAGGGCCGGACGGGGAGCTGTTTTTT
TRBV19	TRBJ2-1	NA	TRBD2	CATRLAGGPSEQFF	TGTGCCACCCGACTAGCGGGAGGGCCCTCTGAGCAGTTCTTC
TRBV11-2	TRBJ1-2	many	TRBD1	CASSLGGQASGYTF	TGTGCCAGCAGCTTAGGAGGACAGGCCAGCGGCTACACCTTC
TRBV6-2/TRBV6-3	TRBJ2-3	NA	TRBD2	CASSPQGLAGTDTQYF	TGTGCCAGCAGTCCCCAGGGACTAGCGGGAACAGATACGCAGTATTTT
TRBV19	TRBJ2-1	few	TRBD2	CASSKRLAGGRASDEQFF	TGTGCCAGTAGTAAGAGACTAGCGGGAGGCCGAGCATCGGATGAGCAGTTCTTC
TRBV2	TRBJ1-5	many	TRBD1	CASSGGQVGQPQHF	TGTGCCAGCAGCGGTGGACAGGTTGGTCAGCCCCAGCATTTT
TRBV4-2	TRBJ2-2	NA	NA	CASSQPGLGGIGELFF	TGTGCCAGCAGCCAACCAGGACTCGGGGGTATCGGGGAGCTGTTTTTT
TRBV6-1	TRBJ2-7	few	NA	CASREGVIYEQYF	TGTGCCAGCAGAGAGGGGGTCATCTACGAGCAGTACTTC
TRBV9	TRBJ1-6	NA	NA	CASSPQGGRNSPLHF	TGTGCCAGCAGCCCCCAAGGGGGACGTAATTCACCCCTCCACTTT
TRBV15	TRBJ1-2	NA	TRBD1	CAVLSGQGDYGYTF	TGTGCCGTACTATCGGGACAGGGGGACTATGGCTACACCTTC
TRBV5-6	TRBJ1-3	few	TRBD1	CASSFQGAMGNTIYF	TGTGCCAGCAGCTTCCAGGGGGCGATGGGAAACACCATATATTTT
TRBV20-1	TRBJ2-7	many	TRBD2	CSASGTSPSRAFYEQYF	TGCAGTGCCTCCGGGACTAGCCCCAGTAGAGCTTTCTACGAGCAGTACTTC
TRBV24-1	TRBJ1-4	few	TRBD1	CATSDPGTGNEKLFF	TGTGCCACCAGTGACCCCGGGACAGGGAATGAAAAACTGTTTTTT
TRBV5-1	TRBJ2-7	many	NA	CASSLEGIYEQYF	TGCGCCAGCAGCTTGGAGGGCATCTACGAGCAGTACTTC
TRBV7-3	TRBJ2-3	many	NA	CASSLIGPTDTQYF	TGTGCCAGCAGCTTAATCGGACCCACAGATACGCAGTATTTT
TRBV28	TRBJ1-2	NA	TRBD1	CASSSGQASYGYTF	TGTGCCAGCAGTTCTGGACAGGCCAGCTATGGCTACACCTTC
TRBV30	TRBJ2-7	many	NA	CAWSVLREQYF	TGTGCCTGGAGTGTTTTGAGGGAGCAGTACTTC
TRBV5-1	TRBJ1-1	many	NA	CASSAMTGVNTEAFF	TGCGCCAGCAGCGCCATGACGGGGGTGAACACTGAAGCTTTCTTT
TRBV19	TRBJ2-7	NA	TRBD2	CASSISSGQYEQYF	TGTGCCAGTAGTATATCTAGCGGACAATACGAGCAGTACTTC
TRBV4-3	TRBJ2-4	NA	TRBD1	CASSQLGQGQNIQYF	TGCGCCAGCAGCCAGCTGGGACAGGGGCAAAACATTCAGTACTTC
TRBV30	TRBJ2-7	many	TRBD2	CAWDGLANYEQYF	TGTGCCTGGGACGGACTAGCTAACTACGAGCAGTACTTC
TRBV6-1	TRBJ2-3	once	NA	CASSEVVRGKDPKEQYF	TGTGCCAGCAGTGAAGTCGTGAGGGGTAAAGATCCGAAGGAGCAGTATTTT
TRBV3-1	TRBJ2-5	NA	NA	CASSQGLRGDGETQYF	TGTGCCAGCAGCCAAGGATTGAGGGGAGATGGAGAGACCCAGTACTTC
TRBV20-1	TRBJ1-5	NA	NA	CSAGDPQGGNQPQHF	TGCAGTGCTGGGGACCCCCAGGGCGGGAATCAGCCCCAGCATTTT
TRBV3-1	TRBJ2-5	few	NA	CASREVGETQYF	TGTGCCAGCAGGGAAGTGGGGGAGACCCAGTACTTC
TRBV5-6	TRBJ1-1	many	NA	CASSYPGVEAFF	TGTGCCAGCAGCTATCCTGGGGTTGAAGCTTTCTTT
TRBV20-1	TRBJ1-2	NA	TRBD1	CSGATGTNYGYTF	TGCAGTGGAGCGACAGGGACTAACTATGGCTACACCTTC
TRBV5-1	TRBJ2-3	few	TRBD1	CASSLPGQGFERDTQYF	TGCGCCAGCAGCTTACCGGGACAGGGTTTTGAACGAGATACGCAGTATTTT
TRBV18	TRBJ2-3	many	TRBD2	CASSPLQTGGTDTQYF	TGTGCCAGCTCACCACTCCAAACGGGAGGGACAGATACGCAGTATTTT
TRBV7-3	TRBJ2-1	NA	TRBD1	CASSSAGTDSYNEQFF	TGTGCCAGCAGCTCAGCCGGGACAGACAGCTACAATGAGCAGTTCTTC